What follows is one T cell receptor beta chain and its context. Its specificity is unknown. This sample was taken from a study of shared clonotypes between healthy human individuals. Study-wide results and caveats: It was expected that sequencing depth would affect clonotype sharing among donors. In general, naive subsets displayed greater estimated richness than memory subsets did.

None of the donors, who were healthy HIV-negative adults, had recently had acute infections or vaccinations. Assay: immunoSEQ multiplex PCR; the TCRdb copy retains only in-frame clones and omits some. Of approximately 1,000,000 clones detected, roughly 77% appear once; the ten largest clones hold about 0.89%. The specimen was memory CD4+ T cells from PBMCs. As for subset: CD45RA-negative fraction. The origin of this receptor is a man younger than 35 in good health. Some clones in this sample may be carry-over from other donors' samples.

The CDR3 sequence: CASSVTSRSEAFF. As DNA, the CDR3 is TGTGCCAGCAGCGTAACGAGTCGTAGCGAAGCTTTCTTT. This chain connects TRBV9 to TRBJ1-1; D remains ambiguous. V lost 1 base to trimming and J lost 8 bases, with 12 bases between them. Germline loops: CDR1 SGDLS, CDR2 YYNGEE. The length of the CDR3 is 13 residues.